This T cell receptor beta chain was documented in a study of T cell changes during pregnancy in multiple sclerosis. Germline V gene sequence: CDR1 SEHNR, CDR2 FQNEAQ (reference sequence). The CDR3 spans 19 residues. V gave up 1 base and J gave up 7 bases; unmatched junction bases: 17. Only in-frame clones appear in the TCRdb table, and some are missing; sequencing was by immunoSEQ multiplex PCR. This repertoire shows roughly 69,000 clones, about 90% found once; its top ten account for more than 1.4%. The material was peripheral blood, obtained after pregnancy. This TCR was recovered from a female donor with multiple sclerosis, enrolled in a pregnancy study. This sequence joins TRBV7-9 and TRBJ2-1; TRBD2 matches at 9 bases. CDR3 in amino acids: CASSLVSSGRMGMTNEQFF. CDR3 nucleotide sequence: TGTGCCAGCAGCTTAGTGAGTAGCGGGAGAATGGGGATGACTAATGAGCAGTTCTTC.